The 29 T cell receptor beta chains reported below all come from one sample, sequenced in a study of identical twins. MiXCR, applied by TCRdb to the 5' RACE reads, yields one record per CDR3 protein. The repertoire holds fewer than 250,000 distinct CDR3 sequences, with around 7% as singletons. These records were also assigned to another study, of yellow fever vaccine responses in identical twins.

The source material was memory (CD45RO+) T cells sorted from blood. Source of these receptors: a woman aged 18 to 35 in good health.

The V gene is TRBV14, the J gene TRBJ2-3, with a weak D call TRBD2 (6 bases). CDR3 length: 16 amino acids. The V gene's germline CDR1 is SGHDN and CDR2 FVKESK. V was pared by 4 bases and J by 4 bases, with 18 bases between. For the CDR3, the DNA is TGTGCCAGCAGCCCGAAGAGTGCGGGAACCTCAGATACGCAGTATTTT. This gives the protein CASSPKSAGTSDTQYF.

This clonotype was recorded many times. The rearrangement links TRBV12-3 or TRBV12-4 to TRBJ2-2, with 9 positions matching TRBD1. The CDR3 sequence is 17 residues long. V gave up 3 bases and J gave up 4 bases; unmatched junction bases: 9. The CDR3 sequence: CASSLGPGQGVTGELFF. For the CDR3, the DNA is TGTGCCAGCAGTTTGGGTCCGGGACAGGGCGTCACCGGGGAGCTGTTTTTT.

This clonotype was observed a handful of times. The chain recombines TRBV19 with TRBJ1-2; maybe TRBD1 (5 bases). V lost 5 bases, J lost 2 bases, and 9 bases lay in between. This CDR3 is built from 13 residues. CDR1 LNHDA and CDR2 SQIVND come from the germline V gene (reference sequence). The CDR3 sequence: CASSARQNYGYTF. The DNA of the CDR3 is TGTGCCAGTAGTGCCAGACAGAACTATGGCTACACCTTC.

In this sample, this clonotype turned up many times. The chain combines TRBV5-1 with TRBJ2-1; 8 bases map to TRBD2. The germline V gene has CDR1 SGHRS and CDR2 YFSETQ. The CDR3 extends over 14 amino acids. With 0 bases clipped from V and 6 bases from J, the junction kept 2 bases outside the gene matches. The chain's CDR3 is CASSLAGGSNEQFF. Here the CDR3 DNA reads TGCGCCAGCAGCTTGGCGGGGGGGTCCAATGAGCAGTTCTTC. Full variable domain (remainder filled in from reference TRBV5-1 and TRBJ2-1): KAGVTQTPRYLIKTRGQQVTLSCSPISGHRSVSWYQQTPGQGLQFLFEYFSETQRNKGNFPGRFSGRQFSNSRSEMNVSTLELGDSALYLCASSLAGGSNEQFFGPGTRLTVL.

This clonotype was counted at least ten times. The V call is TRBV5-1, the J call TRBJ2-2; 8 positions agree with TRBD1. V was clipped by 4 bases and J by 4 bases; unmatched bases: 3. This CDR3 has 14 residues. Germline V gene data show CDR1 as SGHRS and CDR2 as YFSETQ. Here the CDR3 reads CASSTGQGTGELFF. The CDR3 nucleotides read TGCGCCAGCAGCACCGGACAGGGCACCGGGGAGCTGTTTTTT. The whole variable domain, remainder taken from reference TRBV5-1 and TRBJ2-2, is KAGVTQTPRYLIKTRGQQVTLSCSPISGHRSVSWYQQTPGQGLQFLFEYFSETQRNKGNFPGRFSGRQFSNSRSEMNVSTLELGDSALYLCASSTGQGTGELFFGEGSRLTVL.

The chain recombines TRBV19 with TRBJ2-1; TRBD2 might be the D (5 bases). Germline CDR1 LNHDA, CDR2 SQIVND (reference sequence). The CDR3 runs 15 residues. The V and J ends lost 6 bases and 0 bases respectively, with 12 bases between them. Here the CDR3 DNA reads TGTGCCAGTAGGAGAGCGGAGAGCTCCTACAATGAGCAGTTCTTC. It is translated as CASRRAESSYNEQFF.

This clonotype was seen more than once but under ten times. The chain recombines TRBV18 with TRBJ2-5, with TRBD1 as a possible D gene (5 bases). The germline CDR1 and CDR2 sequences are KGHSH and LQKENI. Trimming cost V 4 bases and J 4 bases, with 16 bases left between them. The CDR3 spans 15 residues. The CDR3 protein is CASSLTTVTGETQYF. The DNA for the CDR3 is TGTGCCAGCTCACTGACGACAGTGACGGGAGAGACCCAGTACTTC.

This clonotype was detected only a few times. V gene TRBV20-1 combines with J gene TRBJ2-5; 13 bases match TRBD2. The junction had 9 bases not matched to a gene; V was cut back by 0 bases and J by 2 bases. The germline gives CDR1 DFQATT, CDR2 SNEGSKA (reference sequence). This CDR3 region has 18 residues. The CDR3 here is CSARDRLAGGRIQETQYF. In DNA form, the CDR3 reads TGCAGTGCTAGAGATCGACTAGCGGGAGGACGAATACAAGAGACCCAGTACTTC.

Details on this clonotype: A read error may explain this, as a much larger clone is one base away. The CDR3 DNA is TGCGCCAGCAGCCCGGGACAGGGTAAGGAGCAGTTCTTC. The encoded protein is CASSPGQGKEQFF. V and J are TRBV5-1 and TRBJ2-1; 9 bases are a match to TRBD1. Germline trimming cut 4 bases from V and 10 bases from J; bases unmatched to any gene: 6. The CDR3 is made up of 13 amino acids. Germline CDR1 and CDR2: SGHRS and YFSETQ.

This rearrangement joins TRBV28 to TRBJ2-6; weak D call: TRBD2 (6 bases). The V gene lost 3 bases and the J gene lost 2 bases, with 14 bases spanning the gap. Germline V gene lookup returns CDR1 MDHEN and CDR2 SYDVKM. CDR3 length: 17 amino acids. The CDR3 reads CASSLGRDPTGANVLTF. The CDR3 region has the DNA TGTGCCAGCAGTTTGGGGCGGGACCCCACTGGGGCCAACGTCCTGACTTTC.

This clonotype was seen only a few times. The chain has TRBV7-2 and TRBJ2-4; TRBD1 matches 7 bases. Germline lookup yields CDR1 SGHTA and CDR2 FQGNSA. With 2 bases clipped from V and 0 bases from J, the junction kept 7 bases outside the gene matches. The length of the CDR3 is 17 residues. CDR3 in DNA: TGTGCCAGCAGCTTAACGGGACAGCTCAAAGCCAAAAACATTCAGTACTTC. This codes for CASSLTGQLKAKNIQYF.

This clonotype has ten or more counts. CDR3 DNA sequence: TGTGCCGGAACAGGTCGCAGGGGAGAAAAACTGTTTTTT. It encodes CAGTGRRGEKLFF. The chain couples TRBV2 to TRBJ1-4, with D tentatively TRBD1 (6 bases). The V end was cut by 11 bases, the J end by 8 bases, with 18 bases between. There are 13 residues in the CDR3. CDR1 and CDR2 from the germline V gene are SNHLY and FYNNEI.

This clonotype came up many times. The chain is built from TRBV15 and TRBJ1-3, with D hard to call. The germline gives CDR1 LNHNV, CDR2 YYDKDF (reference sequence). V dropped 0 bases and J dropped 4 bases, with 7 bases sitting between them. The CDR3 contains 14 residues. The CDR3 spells CATSREKQGNTIYF. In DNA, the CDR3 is TGTGCCACCAGCAGAGAGAAACAAGGAAACACCATATATTTT. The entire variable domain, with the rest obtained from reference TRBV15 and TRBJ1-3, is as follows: DAMVIQNPRYQVTQFGKPVTLSCSQTLNHNVMYWYQQKSSQAPKLLFHYYDKDFNNEADTPDNFQSRRPNTSFCFLDIRSPGLGDTAMYLCATSREKQGNTIYFGEGSWLTVV.

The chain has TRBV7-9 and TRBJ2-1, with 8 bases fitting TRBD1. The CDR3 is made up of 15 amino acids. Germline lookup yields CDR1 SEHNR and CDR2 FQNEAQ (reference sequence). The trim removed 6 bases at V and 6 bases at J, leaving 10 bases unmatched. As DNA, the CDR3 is TGTGCCAGCAGTTCTAACCAGGGGGCTGGCAATGAGCAGTTCTTC. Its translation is CASSSNQGAGNEQFF. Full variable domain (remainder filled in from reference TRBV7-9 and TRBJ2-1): DTGVSQNPRHKITKRGQNVTFRCDPISEHNRLYWYRQTLGQGPEFLTYFQNEAQLEKSRLLSDRFSAERPKGSFSTLEIQRTEQGDSAMYLCASSSNQGAGNEQFFGPGTRLTVL.

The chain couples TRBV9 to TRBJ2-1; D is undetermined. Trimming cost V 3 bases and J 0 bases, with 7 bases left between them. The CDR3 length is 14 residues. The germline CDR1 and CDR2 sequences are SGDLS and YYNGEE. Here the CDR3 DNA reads TGTGCCAGCAGCGCCGCGAACTCCTACAATGAGCAGTTCTTC. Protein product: CASSAANSYNEQFF.

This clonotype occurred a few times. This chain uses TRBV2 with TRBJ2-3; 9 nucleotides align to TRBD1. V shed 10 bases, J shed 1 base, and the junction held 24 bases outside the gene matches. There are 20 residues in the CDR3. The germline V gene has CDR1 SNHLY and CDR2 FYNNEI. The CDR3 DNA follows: TGTGCCACCCGTCCCCGCGGGGGACAGGGAATGAGTGCTCGCACAGATACGCAGTATTTT. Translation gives CATRPRGGQGMSARTDTQYF.

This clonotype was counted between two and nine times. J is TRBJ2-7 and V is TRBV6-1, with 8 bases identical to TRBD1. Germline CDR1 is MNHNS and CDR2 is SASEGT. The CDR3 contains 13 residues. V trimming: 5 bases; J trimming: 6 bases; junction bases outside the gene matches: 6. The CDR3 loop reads CASSRRQGLEQYV. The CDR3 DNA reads TGTGCCAGCAGTAGAAGACAGGGGCTCGAGCAGTACGTC.

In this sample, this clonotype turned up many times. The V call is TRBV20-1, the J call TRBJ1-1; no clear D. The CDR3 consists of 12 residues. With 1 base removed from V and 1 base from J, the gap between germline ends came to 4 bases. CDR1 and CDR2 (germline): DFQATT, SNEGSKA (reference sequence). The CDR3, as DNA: TGCAGTGCTAGAGGCGGGAACACTGAAGCTTTCTTT. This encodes CSARGGNTEAFF.

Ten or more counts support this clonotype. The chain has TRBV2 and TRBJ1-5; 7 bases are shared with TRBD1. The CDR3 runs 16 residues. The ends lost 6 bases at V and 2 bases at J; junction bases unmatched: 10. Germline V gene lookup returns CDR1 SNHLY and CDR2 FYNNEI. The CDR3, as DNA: TGTGCCAGCAGACCGCCCGACAGGGTGGGCAATCAGCCCCAGCATTTT. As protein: CASRPPDRVGNQPQHF.

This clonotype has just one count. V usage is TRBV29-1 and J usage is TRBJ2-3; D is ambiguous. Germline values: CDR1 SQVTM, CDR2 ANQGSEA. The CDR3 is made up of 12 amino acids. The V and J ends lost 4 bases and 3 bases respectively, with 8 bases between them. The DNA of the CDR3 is TGCAGCGTTGGCACATCGACAGATACGCAGTATTTT. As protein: CSVGTSTDTQYF.

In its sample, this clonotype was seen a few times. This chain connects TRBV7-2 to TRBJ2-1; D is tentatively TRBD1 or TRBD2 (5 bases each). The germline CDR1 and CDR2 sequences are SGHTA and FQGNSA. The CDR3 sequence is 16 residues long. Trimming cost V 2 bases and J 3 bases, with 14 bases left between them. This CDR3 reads CASSLPGTPVYNEQFF. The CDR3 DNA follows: TGTGCCAGCAGCTTACCGGGGACCCCTGTCTACAATGAGCAGTTCTTC. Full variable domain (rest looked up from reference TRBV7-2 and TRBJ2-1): GAGVSQSPSNKVTEKGKDVELRCDPISGHTALYWYRQSLGQGLEFLIYFQGNSAPDKSGLPSDRFSAERTGGSVSTLTIQRTQQEDSAVYLCASSLPGTPVYNEQFFGPGTRLTVL.

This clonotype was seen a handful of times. CDR3: CASSPVGQTTDTQYF. As DNA, the CDR3 is TGTGCCAGCAGCCCGGTAGGACAAACCACAGATACGCAGTATTTT. The V call is TRBV7-9, the J call TRBJ2-3; the D gene is possibly TRBD1 (5 bases). CDR3 length: 15 amino acids. Trimming took off 5 bases at V and 2 bases at J, with 14 bases between the two ends. The germline gives CDR1 SEHNR, CDR2 FQNEAQ (reference sequence).

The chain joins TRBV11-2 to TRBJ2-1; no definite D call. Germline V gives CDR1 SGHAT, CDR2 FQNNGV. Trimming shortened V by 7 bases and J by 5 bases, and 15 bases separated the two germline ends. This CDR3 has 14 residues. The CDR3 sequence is CASTPRYLDNEQFF. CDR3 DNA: TGTGCCAGCACCCCACGGTACCTCGACAATGAGCAGTTCTTC.

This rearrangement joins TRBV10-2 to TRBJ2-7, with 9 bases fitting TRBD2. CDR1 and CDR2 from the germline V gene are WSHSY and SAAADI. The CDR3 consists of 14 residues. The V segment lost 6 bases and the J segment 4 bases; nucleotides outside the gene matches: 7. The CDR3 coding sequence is TGCGCCAGCAGGGGGGGACTAGCAGAATACGAGCAGTACTTC. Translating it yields CASRGGLAEYEQYF.

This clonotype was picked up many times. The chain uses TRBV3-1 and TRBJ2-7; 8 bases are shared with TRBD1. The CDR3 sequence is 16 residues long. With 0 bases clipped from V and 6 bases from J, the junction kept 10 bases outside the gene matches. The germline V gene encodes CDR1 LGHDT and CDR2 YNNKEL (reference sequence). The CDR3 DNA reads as TGTGCCAGCAGCCAAGAGGCTGCAGGGGGCTCCGGCGAGCAGTACTTC. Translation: CASSQEAAGGSGEQYF.

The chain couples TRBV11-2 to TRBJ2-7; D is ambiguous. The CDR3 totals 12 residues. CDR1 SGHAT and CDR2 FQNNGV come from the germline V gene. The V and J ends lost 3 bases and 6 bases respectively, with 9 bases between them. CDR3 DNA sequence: TGTGCCAGCAGCTTTCTTAAGGTCGAGCAGTACGTC. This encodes CASSFLKVEQYV.

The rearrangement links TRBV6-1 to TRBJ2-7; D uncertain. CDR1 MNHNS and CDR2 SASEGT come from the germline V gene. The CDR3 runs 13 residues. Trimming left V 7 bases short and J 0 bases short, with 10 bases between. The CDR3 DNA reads TGTGCCAGCACCGGCGTCGGCTCCTACGAGCAGTACGTC. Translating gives CASTGVGSYEQYV.

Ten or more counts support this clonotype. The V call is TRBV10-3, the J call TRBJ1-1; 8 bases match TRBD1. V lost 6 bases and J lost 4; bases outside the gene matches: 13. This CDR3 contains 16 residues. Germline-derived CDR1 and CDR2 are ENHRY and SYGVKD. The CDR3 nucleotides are TGTGCCATCAGACCAGACAGGGGATATGGAAGCACTGAAGCTTTCTTT. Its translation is CAIRPDRGYGSTEAFF.

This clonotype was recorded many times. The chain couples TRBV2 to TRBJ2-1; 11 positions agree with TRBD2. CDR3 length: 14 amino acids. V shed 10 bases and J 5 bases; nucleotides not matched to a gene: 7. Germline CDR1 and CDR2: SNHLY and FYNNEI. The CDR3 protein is CATAGTSGNNEQFF. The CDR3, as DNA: TGTGCCACCGCAGGGACTAGCGGAAACAATGAGCAGTTCTTC.